This T cell receptor beta chain was obtained from a study of graft-versus-host responses after intestinal transplantation (dated by TCRdb to 2020 to 2022). Turning to the overall study: Multivisceral, liver-intestinal, or isolated intestinal transplants were received by the recipients. All recipients received anti-thymocyte globulin induction followed by maintenance tacrolimus and steroids for approximately 3 years. After intestinal transplantation, graft-versus-host and host-versus-graft alloreactive T cell clones in the graft, circulation and bone marrow were tracked using bulk TCR-beta CDR3 sequencing. Alloreactive clones were identified by sequencing pre-transplant mixed lymphocyte reaction products and comparing these products with unstimulated pre-transplant donor and recipient T cells. The cohort enrolled around 23 intestinal transplant recipients including one retransplant, and 3 patients lacking pretransplant specimens were excluded. Donor T cell macrochimerism was defined as a peak of at least 4% donor T cells among recipient peripheral blood mononuclear cells. Rather than being sequenced by the commercial service, samples from a few later patients were sequenced in-house on an Illumina MiSeq and processed with MiXCR. Points the paper makes about the study in general: The conclusions were limited by the relatively low number and heterogeneity of the intestinal transplant patients. Peak levels of circulating GvH clones were associated with declines in HvG clones early after transplant. High GvH to HvG T cell clonal ratios were observed in the allografts of patients with donor T cell macrochimerism. GvH clones were detected in recipient bone marrow, and some appeared earlier in ileal mucosa or blood, consistent with an intestinal mucosal origin.

The sample's time point, from its label and the paper: cells obtained before transplantation from donor or recipient. CD3+CD4+ and CD3+CD8+ populations were FACS-sorted from unstimulated pre-transplant donor and recipient cells taken from spleen or lymph nodes. The library relied on the immunoSEQ multiplex PCR assay. For most patients, genomic DNA was isolated with the Qiagen DNeasy Blood and Tissue Kit and sent frozen to Adaptive Biotechnologies for TCR sequencing. Adaptive Biotechnologies carried out high-throughput TCR-beta CDR3 sequencing of genomic DNA for most patients. The original pipeline was this. TCR sequencing data were retrieved from Adaptive's ImmunoSEQ software for about 17 patients, whereas a few other patients were processed with MiXCR and VDJtools. CD4 versus CD8 sorting errors were corrected by removing sequences found in both subsets at a frequency ratio below 5:1. Because the origin of CDR3 nucleotide sequences shared between donor and recipient could not be assigned, those sequences were removed. At least 2-fold expansion over unstimulated cells and a minimum CFSE-low frequency of 0.002% (template counts) or 0.001% (read counts) were required for clones to be classified as alloreactive. Clones were considered mappable if detected in sequenced pre-transplant spleen, lymph node, or MLR CFSE-low populations of the donor or recipient. Cumulative frequency of alloreactive clones was calculated as a percentage of all sequences weighted by copy number. Drawn from immuneACCESS, this table holds only the in-frame rearrangements with V and J called that TCRdb kept. Clones are partly lost; checked studies trace under half to an unresolved V gene and leave the rest unexplained. D and trimming come from the DNA, and the V and J calls and clone size come from that table. Recorded for this sample are about 85,000 clones; around 83% of them occurred a single time. Together, the top ten hold approximately 18% of the sample.

Details on this clone: Its target antigen remains unknown. One base away there is no much larger clone; base qualities are not given.

The clonotype was recovered from a human donor who received an intestinal transplant. The sequenced sample was unstimulated CD8+ T cells sorted from spleen or lymph node cells, obtained before intestinal transplant.

The CDR3 protein sequence reads: CASSQGGTFPYEQYF. The base sequence is TGTGCCAGCAGCCAAGGGGGGACCTTTCCCTACGAGCAGTACTTC. Recombination joined TRBV14 with TRBJ2-7, with the D call perhaps TRBD1 or TRBD2, as 5 bases match in each case. From the cysteine up to the phenylalanine, the CDR3 has a length of 15 residues. CDR3 DNA is the only sequence kept; it has 45 bases, read in frame from the first base. The germline V gene yields SGHDN for CDR1 and FVKESK for CDR2. Between the V and J ends, shortened by 1 base and 2 bases respectively, the junction contains 12 bases.